A single sample gave rise to the 15 T cell receptor beta chains below, sequenced in a study of beta chain features in type 1 diabetes. Study-wide findings and caveats: When Type 1 diabetes patients were examined, their TCRB CDR3s proved moderately but significantly shorter in all four CD4+ subsets.

Their antigens are not known. The investigators reverse transcribed all of the isolated RNA, so they sequenced expressed TCRB transcripts. Clones were sequenced by immunoSEQ multiplex PCR, and TCRdb holds only the in-frame ones, with some missing. The data hold over 200,000 clones, with 9.5% to 13% observed a single time. Sample: naive CD4+ T cells from blood. Source of these receptors: a young man with type 1 diabetes.

The chain couples TRBV6-1 to TRBJ2-2; the D gene is possibly TRBD1 (6 bases). The length of the CDR3 is 15 residues. The germline gives CDR1 MNHNS, CDR2 SASEGT. Trimming left V 4 bases short and J 3 bases short, with 12 bases between. CDR3 region: CASSVRTAYTGELFF. CDR3 nucleotide sequence: TGTGCCAGCAGTGTAAGGACAGCTTACACCGGGGAGCTGTTTTTT.

The chain is built from TRBV5-1 and TRBJ2-5; 8 nucleotides agree with TRBD1. The ends lost 4 bases at V and 4 bases at J; junction bases unmatched: 0. Germline loops: CDR1 SGHRS, CDR2 YFSETQ. The CDR3 contains 12 residues. The CDR3 region has the DNA TGCGCCAGCAGCGACAGGGGAGAGACCCAGTACTTC. Its protein is CASSDRGETQYF.

The chain couples TRBV9 to TRBJ2-5; a possible D gene is TRBD2 (5 bases). CDR1 and CDR2 from the germline V gene are SGDLS and YYNGEE. This CDR3 has 14 residues. The germline V and J ends were trimmed by 0 bases and 3 bases, with 9 bases remaining between them. CDR3 nucleotides: TGTGCCAGCAGCGTAGGTAACGGGGAAGAGACCCAGTACTTC. This codes for CASSVGNGEETQYF. Full variable domain (outside the CDR3, taken from reference TRBV9 and TRBJ2-5): DSGVTQTPKHLITATGQRVTLRCSPRSGDLSVYWYQQSLDQGLQFLIQYYNGEERAKGNILERFSAQQFPDLHSELNLSSLELGDSALYFCASSVGNGEETQYFGPGTRLLVL.

This rearrangement joins TRBV11-2 to TRBJ1-5, with TRBD1 as a possible D gene (6 bases). The length of the CDR3 is 16 residues. CDR1 SGHAT and CDR2 FQNNGV come from the germline V gene. Deletions cut 5 bases from V and 4 bases from J, with 18 bases between. CDR3 sequence reads: CASSLNRDFGNQPQHF. The CDR3 coding sequence is TGTGCCAGCAGCCTTAACAGGGATTTTGGAAATCAGCCCCAGCATTTT.

The chain has TRBV5-4 and TRBJ2-2; TRBD1 matches at 8 bases. The CDR3 is 13 amino acids. Trimming removed 3 bases from V and 5 bases from J; junction bases left unmatched: 0. Looked up from germline, CDR1 is SGHNT and CDR2 is YYREEE (reference sequence). CDR3 residues: CASSWDRTGELFF. CDR3 DNA: TGTGCCAGCAGCTGGGACAGGACCGGGGAGCTGTTTTTT.

The V call is TRBV6-5, the J call TRBJ1-5; 9 nucleotides line up with TRBD1. The germline V gene encodes CDR1 MNHEY and CDR2 SVGAGI. Trimming at V came to 6 bases and at J to 4 bases, leaving 7 bases not matched to a gene. There are 15 residues in the CDR3. CDR3 sequence (DNA): TGTGCCAGCAGCGACCCTGGACAGGGGAATCAGCCCCAGCATTTT. This codes for CASSDPGQGNQPQHF.

The genes are TRBV18 and TRBJ1-2; tentative D call: TRBD1 (5 bases). The CDR3 runs to 14 residues. With 0 bases removed from V and 2 bases from J, the gap between germline ends came to 7 bases. Germline V gene sequence: CDR1 KGHSH, CDR2 LQKENI. Here the CDR3 DNA reads TGTGCCAGCTCACCACCGTCAGGGAACTATGGCTACACCTTC. Amino acid sequence: CASSPPSGNYGYTF.

In nucleotides, the CDR3 is TGTGCCTGGAGTGTAGCTGAAATCTATGGCTACACCTTC. It is translated as CAWSVAEIYGYTF. The rearrangement links TRBV30 to TRBJ1-2; D is ambiguous. CDR1 and CDR2 from the germline V gene are GTSNPN and SVGIG (reference sequence). The CDR3 sequence is 13 residues long. V was clipped by 0 bases and J by 4 bases, with 9 bases between them.

The V gene is TRBV9, the J gene TRBJ1-4; maybe TRBD1 (5 bases). Trimming pared 4 bases from V and 8 bases from J, leaving 21 bases between. The CDR3 runs 16 residues. The germline V gene encodes CDR1 SGDLS and CDR2 YYNGEE. CDR3 DNA sequence: TGTGCCAGCAGCTTGAGGATGGCTCAGGGTGAAGAAAAACTGTTTTTT. This translates into CASSLRMAQGEEKLFF. The whole variable domain, filled in from reference TRBV9 and TRBJ1-4, reads DSGVTQTPKHLITATGQRVTLRCSPRSGDLSVYWYQQSLDQGLQFLIQYYNGEERAKGNILERFSAQQFPDLHSELNLSSLELGDSALYFCASSLRMAQGEEKLFFGSGTQLSVL.

Only a few counts were recorded for this clone. This chain uses TRBV4-2 with TRBJ2-3; 10 bases are a match to TRBD2. V dropped 4 bases and J dropped 0; count of bases not matched to a gene: 1. CDR1 is LGHNA, CDR2 YNFKEQ, per germline. There are 15 residues in the CDR3. The CDR3 DNA sequence: TGTGCCAGCAGCCTGACTAGCGGGAGCACAGATACGCAGTATTTT. This encodes CASSLTSGSTDTQYF.

The rearrangement joins TRBV18 to TRBJ1-1; possibly TRBD1 for D (5 bases). CDR1 is KGHSH and CDR2 is LQKENI in the germline V gene. The CDR3 length is 13 residues. V gave up 4 bases and J gave up 1 base, with 7 bases separating them. This CDR3 is CASSLGQNTEAFF. The CDR3 bases are TGTGCCAGCTCACTCGGACAGAACACTGAAGCTTTCTTT.

This clone showed up just a few times. The J gene is TRBJ2-3, the V gene TRBV2; TRBD1 matches at 7 bases. Trimming removed 5 bases from V and 3 bases from J; junction bases left unmatched: 5. The CDR3 runs 14 residues. CDR1 and CDR2 from the germline V gene are SNHLY and FYNNEI. Here the CDR3 DNA reads TGTGCCAGCAGTCCCGACAGGGCTACAGATACGCAGTATTTT. Amino acids: CASSPDRATDTQYF.

The chain recombines TRBV4-1 with TRBJ2-7; D might be TRBD2 (6 bases). The CDR3 loop spans 13 amino acids. Germline-derived CDR1 and CDR2 are MGHRA and YSYEKL. V gave up 0 bases and J gave up 3 bases, with 6 bases separating them. DNA of the CDR3: TGCGCCAGCAGCCAAGATAGCGGCTACGAGCAGTACTTC. It encodes CASSQDSGYEQYF.

The chain employs TRBV27 and TRBJ1-5, with 7 bases matching TRBD1. V lost 4 bases and J lost 2; bases outside the gene matches: 5. This CDR3 spans 15 amino acids. Germline V gene data show CDR1 as MNHEY and CDR2 as SMNVEV (reference sequence). For the CDR3, the DNA is TGTGCCAGCAGTTCACTTCAGGGGGGCAATCAGCCCCAGCATTTT. It is translated as CASSSLQGGNQPQHF.

This clone has more than one count but fewer than ten. J is TRBJ1-1 and V is TRBV2; TRBD1 matches 8 bases. Germline V CDR1 and CDR2: SNHLY, FYNNEI. This CDR3 has 14 amino acids. V lost 6 bases and J lost 1; bases outside the gene matches: 4. CDR3 coding DNA: TGTGCCAGCAGAGACAGGGGATCGAACACTGAAGCTTTCTTT. Protein sequence: CASRDRGSNTEAFF. Full variable domain (remainder filled in from reference TRBV2 and TRBJ1-1): EPEVTQTPSHQVTQMGQEVILRCVPISNHLYFYWYRQILGQKVEFLVSFYNNEISEKSEIFDDQFSVERPDGSNFTLKIRSTKLEDSAMYFCASRDRGSNTEAFFGQGTRLTVV.